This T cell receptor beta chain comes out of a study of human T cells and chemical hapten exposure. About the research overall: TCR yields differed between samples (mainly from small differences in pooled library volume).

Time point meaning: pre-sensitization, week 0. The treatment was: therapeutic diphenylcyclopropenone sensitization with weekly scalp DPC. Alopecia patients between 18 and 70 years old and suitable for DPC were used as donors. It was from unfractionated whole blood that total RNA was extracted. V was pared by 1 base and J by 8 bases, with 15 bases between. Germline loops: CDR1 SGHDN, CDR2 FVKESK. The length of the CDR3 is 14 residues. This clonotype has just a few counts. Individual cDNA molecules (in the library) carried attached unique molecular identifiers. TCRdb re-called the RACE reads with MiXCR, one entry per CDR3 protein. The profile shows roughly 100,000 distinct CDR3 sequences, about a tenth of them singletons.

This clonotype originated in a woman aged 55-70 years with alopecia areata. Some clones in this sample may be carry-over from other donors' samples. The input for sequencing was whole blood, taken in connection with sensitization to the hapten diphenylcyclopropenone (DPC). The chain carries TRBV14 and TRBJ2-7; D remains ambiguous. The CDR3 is CASSQVPELVKQYF. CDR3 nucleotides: TGTGCCAGCAGCCAAGTACCGGAACTCGTGAAGCAGTACTTC.